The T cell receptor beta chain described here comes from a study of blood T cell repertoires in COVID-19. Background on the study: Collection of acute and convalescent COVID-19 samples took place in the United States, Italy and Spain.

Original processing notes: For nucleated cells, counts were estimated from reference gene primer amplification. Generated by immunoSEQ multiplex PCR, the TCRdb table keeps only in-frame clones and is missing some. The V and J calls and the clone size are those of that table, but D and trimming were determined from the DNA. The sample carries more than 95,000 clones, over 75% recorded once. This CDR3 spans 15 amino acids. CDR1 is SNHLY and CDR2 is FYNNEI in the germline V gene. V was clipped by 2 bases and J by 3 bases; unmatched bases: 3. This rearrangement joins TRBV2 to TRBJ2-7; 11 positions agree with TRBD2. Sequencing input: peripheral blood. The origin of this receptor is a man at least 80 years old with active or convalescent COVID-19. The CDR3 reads CASSEPGTSGYEQYF. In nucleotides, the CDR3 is TGTGCCAGCAGTGAACCCGGGACTAGCGGCTACGAGCAGTACTTC.